This TCR beta chain derives from a study of cytomegalovirus exposure and HLA in healthy donors. Study-level results: A later analysis reportedly identified an Asian-associated ancestry cluster as carrying fewer N-insertions than the approximately 670-donor mean.

The CDR3 has 12 amino acids. V was trimmed by 5 bases and J by 4 bases, leaving 8 bases between them. CDR1 SGHTA and CDR2 FQGNSA come from the germline V gene. A multiplex PCR was run with 60 Vbeta primers and 13 Jbeta primers. TCRdb keeps only in-frame clones here, not all; method: immunoSEQ multiplex PCR. This sample has 200,000 or so clones, with about four fifths found just once. Regarding this clone: Its antigen is undetermined.

This TCR was sampled from a woman aged 30 to 39 in good health and CMV-seropositive. The rearrangement joins TRBV7-2 to TRBJ2-5, with D maybe TRBD2 (5 bases). Sequencing was done on a sample of PBMCs. The CDR3 coding sequence is TGTGCCAGCAGCCCAGAGGGAGAGACCCAGTACTTC. Translated, it gives CASSPEGETQYF.